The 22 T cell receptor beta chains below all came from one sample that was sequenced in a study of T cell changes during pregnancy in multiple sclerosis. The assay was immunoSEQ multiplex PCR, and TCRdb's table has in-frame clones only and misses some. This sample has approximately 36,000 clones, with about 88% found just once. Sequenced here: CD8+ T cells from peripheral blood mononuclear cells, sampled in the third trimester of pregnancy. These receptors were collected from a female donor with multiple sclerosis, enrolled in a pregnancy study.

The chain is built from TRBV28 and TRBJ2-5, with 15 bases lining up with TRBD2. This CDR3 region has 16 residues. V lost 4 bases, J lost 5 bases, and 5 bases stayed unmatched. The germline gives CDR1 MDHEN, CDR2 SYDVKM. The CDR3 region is CASSWGLAGGPETQYF. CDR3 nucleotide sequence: TGTGCCAGCAGTTGGGGACTAGCGGGGGGCCCCGAGACCCAGTACTTC.

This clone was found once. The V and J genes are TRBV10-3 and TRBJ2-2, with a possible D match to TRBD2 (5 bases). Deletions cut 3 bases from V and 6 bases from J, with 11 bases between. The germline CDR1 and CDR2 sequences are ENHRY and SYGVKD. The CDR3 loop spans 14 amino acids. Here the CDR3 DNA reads TGTGCCATCAGTGATGCGGGTGGGCCCGGGGAGCTGTTTTTT. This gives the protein CAISDAGGPGELFF.

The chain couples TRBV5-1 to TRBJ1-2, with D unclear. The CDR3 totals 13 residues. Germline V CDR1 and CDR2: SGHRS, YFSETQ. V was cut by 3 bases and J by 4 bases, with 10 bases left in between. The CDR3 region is CASSSDGLYGYTF. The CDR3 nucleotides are TGCGCCAGCAGCTCGGACGGACTCTATGGCTACACCTTC.

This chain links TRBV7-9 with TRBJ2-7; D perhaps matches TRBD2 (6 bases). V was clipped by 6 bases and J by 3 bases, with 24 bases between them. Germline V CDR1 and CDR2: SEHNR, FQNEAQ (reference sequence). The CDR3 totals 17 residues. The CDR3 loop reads CASSPSGGAIRNYEQYF. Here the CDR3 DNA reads TGTGCCAGCAGTCCTTCGGGCGGGGCCATACGAAACTACGAGCAGTACTTC.

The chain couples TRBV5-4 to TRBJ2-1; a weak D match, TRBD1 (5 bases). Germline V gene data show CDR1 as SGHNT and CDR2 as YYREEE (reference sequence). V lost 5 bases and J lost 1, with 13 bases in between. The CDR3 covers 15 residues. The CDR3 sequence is CASSLGQGSYNEQFF. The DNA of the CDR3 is TGTGCCAGCAGTTTAGGACAAGGTTCCTACAATGAGCAGTTCTTC.

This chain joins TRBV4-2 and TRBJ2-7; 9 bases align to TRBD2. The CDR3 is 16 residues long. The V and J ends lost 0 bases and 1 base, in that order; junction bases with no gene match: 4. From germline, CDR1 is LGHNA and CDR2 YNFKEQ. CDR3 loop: CASSQDGSGGSYEQYF. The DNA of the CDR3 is TGTGCCAGCAGCCAAGATGGTAGCGGGGGATCCTACGAGCAGTACTTC.

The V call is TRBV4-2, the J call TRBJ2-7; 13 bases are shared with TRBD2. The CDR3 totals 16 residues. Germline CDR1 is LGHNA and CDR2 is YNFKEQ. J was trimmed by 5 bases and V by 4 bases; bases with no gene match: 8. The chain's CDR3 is CASSPSLAGGLDEQYF. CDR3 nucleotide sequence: TGTGCCAGCAGCCCCTCACTAGCGGGGGGGCTCGACGAGCAGTACTTC.

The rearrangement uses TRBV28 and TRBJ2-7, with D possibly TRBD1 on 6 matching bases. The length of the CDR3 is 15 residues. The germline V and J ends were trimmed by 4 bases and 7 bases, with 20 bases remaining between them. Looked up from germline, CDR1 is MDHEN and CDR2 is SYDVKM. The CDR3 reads CASSSTGIAVSEQYF. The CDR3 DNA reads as TGTGCCAGCAGTTCAACAGGGATTGCGGTGTCGGAGCAGTACTTC.

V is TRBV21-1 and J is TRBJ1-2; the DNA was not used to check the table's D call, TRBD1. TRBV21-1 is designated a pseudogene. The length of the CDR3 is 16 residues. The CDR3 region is CASINRDRRLGYGYTF. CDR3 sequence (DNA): TGTGCCAGCATCAACCGGGACAGGCGACTTGGCTATGGCTACACCTTC.

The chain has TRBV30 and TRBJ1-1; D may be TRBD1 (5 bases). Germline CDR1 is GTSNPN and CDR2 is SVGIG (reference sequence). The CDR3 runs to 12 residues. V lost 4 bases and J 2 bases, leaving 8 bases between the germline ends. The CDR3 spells CAWTTGNTEAFF. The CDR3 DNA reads TGTGCCTGGACAACAGGTAACACTGAAGCTTTCTTT.

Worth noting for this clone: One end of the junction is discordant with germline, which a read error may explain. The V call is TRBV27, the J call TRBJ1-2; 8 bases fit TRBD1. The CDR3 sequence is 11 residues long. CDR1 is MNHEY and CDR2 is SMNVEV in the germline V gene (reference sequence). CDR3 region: CASSYGQGFFF. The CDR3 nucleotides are TGTGCCAGCAGTTACGGACAGGGTTTCTTCTTC.

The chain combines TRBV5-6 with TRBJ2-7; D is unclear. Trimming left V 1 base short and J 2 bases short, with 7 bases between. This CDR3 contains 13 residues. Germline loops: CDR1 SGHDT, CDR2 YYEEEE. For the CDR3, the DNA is TGTGCCAGCAGCTTGCCCACAGCCTACGAGCAGTACTTC. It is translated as CASSLPTAYEQYF.

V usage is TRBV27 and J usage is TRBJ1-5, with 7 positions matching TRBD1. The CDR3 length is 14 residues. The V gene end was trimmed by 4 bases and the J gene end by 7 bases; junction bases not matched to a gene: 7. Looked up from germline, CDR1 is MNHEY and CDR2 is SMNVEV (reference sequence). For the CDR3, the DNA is TGTGCCAGCAGTTCGTACAGGGGTGAGCAGCCCCAGCATTTT. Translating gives CASSSYRGEQPQHF.

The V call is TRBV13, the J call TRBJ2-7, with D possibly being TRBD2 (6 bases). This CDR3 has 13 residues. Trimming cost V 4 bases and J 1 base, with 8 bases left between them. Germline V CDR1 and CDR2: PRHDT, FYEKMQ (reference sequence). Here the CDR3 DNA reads TGTGCCAGCAGCTGGGGACTTTCCTACGAGCAGTACTTC. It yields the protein CASSWGLSYEQYF.

The CDR3 reads CASSPLRQGAGEQYF. The CDR3 DNA follows: TGTGCCAGCAGTCCGCTACGACAGGGGGCAGGGGAGCAGTACTTC. The chain employs TRBV27 and TRBJ2-7; 10 bases match TRBD1. The junction had 11 bases not matched to a gene; V was cut back by 5 bases and J by 7 bases. From germline, CDR1 is MNHEY and CDR2 SMNVEV (reference sequence). This CDR3 spans 15 amino acids.

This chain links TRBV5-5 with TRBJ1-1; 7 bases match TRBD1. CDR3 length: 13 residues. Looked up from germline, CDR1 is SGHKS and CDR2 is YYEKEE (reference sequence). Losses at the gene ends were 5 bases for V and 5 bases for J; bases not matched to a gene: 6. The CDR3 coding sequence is TGTGCCAGCAGGGCAGGGGGAAGTACTGAAGCTTTCTTT. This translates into CASRAGGSTEAFF. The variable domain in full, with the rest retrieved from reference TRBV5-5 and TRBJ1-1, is DAGVTQSPTHLIKTRGQQVTLRCSPISGHKSVSWYQQVLGQGPQFIFQYYEKEERGRGNFPDRFSARQFPNYSSELNVNALLLGDSALYLCASRAGGSTEAFFGQGTRLTVV.

CDR3 sequence: CASSPIAGQPQHF. The CDR3 region has the DNA TGTGCCAGTAGTCCCATTGCGGGTCAGCCCCAGCATTTT. V is TRBV19 and J is TRBJ1-5; D not certain. The CDR3 runs 13 residues. Trimming left V 5 bases short and J 6 bases short, with 11 bases between. Germline CDR1 LNHDA, CDR2 SQIVND (reference sequence).

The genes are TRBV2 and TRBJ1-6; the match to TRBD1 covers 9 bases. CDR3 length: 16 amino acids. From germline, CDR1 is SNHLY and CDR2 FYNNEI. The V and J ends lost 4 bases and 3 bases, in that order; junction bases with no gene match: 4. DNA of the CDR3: TGTGCCAGCAGTGGGACAGGGGTGATCTATAATTCACCCCTCCACTTT. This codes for CASSGTGVIYNSPLHF.

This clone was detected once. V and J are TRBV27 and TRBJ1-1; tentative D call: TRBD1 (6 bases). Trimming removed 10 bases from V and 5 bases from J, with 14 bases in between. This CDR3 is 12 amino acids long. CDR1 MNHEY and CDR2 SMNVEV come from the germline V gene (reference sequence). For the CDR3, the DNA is TGTGCCACCGCGCAGGGGAATACTGAAGCTTTCTTT. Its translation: CATAQGNTEAFF.

The chain's CDR3 is CASSLMGREYGYTF. CDR3 nucleotide sequence: TGTGCCAGCAGTTTAATGGGCAGGGAATATGGCTACACCTTC. The chain recombines TRBV28 with TRBJ1-2, with D possibly being TRBD1 (5 bases). Trimming took off 2 bases at V and 5 bases at J, with 12 bases between the two ends. Germline V gene sequence: CDR1 MDHEN, CDR2 SYDVKM. This CDR3 is 14 amino acids long.

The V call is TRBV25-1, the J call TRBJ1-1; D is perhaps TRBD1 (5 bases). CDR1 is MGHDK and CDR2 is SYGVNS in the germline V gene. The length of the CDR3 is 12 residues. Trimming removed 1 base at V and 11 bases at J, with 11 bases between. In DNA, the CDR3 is TGTGCCAGCAGTGAATGGGGGGAGAGGGCTTTCTTT. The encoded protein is CASSEWGERAFF.

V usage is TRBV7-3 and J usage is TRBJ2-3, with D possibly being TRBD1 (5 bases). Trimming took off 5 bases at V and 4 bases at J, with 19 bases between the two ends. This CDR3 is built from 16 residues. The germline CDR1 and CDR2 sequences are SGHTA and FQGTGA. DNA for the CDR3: TGTGCCAGCAGCCCTGAGCTAGGGGCCCCCCCAGATACGCAGTATTTT. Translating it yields CASSPELGAPPDTQYF.